This paragraph reports one T cell receptor beta chain. Generated by immunoSEQ multiplex PCR, the TCRdb table keeps only in-frame clones and is missing some. The table shows around 190,000 clones, with roughly nine tenths occurring only once. This entry comes from a study of blood T cell repertoires in COVID-19. V lost 3 bases and J 2 bases, leaving 10 bases between the germline ends. This CDR3 spans 15 amino acids. Germline CDR1 is LNHDA and CDR2 is SQIVND (reference sequence). Specimen: peripheral blood. The TCR sequence derives from a man aged 30-40 years with acute or convalescent COVID-19. The rearrangement links TRBV19 to TRBJ2-2; no definite D call. CDR3 sequence (DNA): TGTGCCAGTAGTATCGACACCGCAAACACCGGGGAGCTGTTTTTT. Translated, it gives CASSIDTANTGELFF.